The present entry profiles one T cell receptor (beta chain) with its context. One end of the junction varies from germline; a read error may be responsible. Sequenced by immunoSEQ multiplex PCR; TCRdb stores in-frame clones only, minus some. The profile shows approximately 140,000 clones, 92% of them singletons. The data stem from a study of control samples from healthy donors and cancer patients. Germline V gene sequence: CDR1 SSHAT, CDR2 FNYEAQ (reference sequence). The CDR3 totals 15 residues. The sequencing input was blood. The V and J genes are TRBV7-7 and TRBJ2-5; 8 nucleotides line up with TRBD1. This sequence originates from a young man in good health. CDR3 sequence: CASSLNQDREETQYF. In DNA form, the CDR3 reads TGTGCTAGCAGCTTAAATCAGGACAGGGAGGAGACCCAGTACTTC.